Following are 9 T cell receptor beta chains from one sample sequenced in a study of spatial heterogeneity in lung cancer. TCRdb re-derived calls from the 5' RACE reads in MiXCR, one entry per CDR3 protein. The sample records over 45,000 distinct CDR3 sequences, roughly 5% being singletons. The time point here: sample taken at primary tumor resection. Extraction of whole RNA from tumor, nontumor lung or frozen PBMC preceded unsorted sequencing. The sample was PBMCs, taken at surgery. All receptors come from a male donor with early-stage non-small cell lung cancer.

In its sample, this clonotype was seen many times. The gene calls are TRBV5-6 and TRBJ2-7; D not resolved. The CDR3 length is 14 residues. Germline CDR1 SGHDT, CDR2 YYEEEE. Trimming took off 0 bases at V and 6 bases at J, with 13 bases between the two ends. CDR3 sequence: CASSLAFGSREQYF. The CDR3 DNA follows: TGTGCCAGCAGCTTGGCCTTTGGCTCCCGCGAGCAGTACTTC.

This clonotype was detected only a few times. The genes are TRBV20-1 and TRBJ2-7; 14 bases fit TRBD2. The CDR3 length is 17 residues. From germline, CDR1 is DFQATT and CDR2 SNEGSKA (reference sequence). V lost 5 bases and J lost 1; bases outside the gene matches: 10. CDR3 protein: CSARRLTSGRASYEQYF. CDR3 coding DNA: TGCAGTGCTCGCCGACTGACTAGCGGGAGGGCATCCTACGAGCAGTACTTC.

This clonotype has at least ten counts. The chain joins TRBV2 to TRBJ2-7; weak D call: TRBD2 (6 bases). V was pared by 2 bases and J by 7 bases, with 12 bases between. CDR1 is SNHLY, CDR2 FYNNEI, per germline. CDR3 length equals 13 residues. The CDR3 DNA follows: TGTGCCAGCAGTGAATGGAGGGCTGGGGAGCAGTACTTC. It specifies CASSEWRAGEQYF.

This clonotype was counted ten times or more. V and J are TRBV28 and TRBJ2-5; no firm D call. Germline V gene sequence: CDR1 MDHEN, CDR2 SYDVKM. V lost 8 bases and J lost 2, with 18 bases in between. This CDR3 contains 15 residues. CDR3 in DNA: TGTGCCAGCGTGGGGAAGGGCGGAGTGCAAGAGACCCAGTACTTC. Its protein is CASVGKGGVQETQYF.

This clonotype was observed at least ten times. The chain is built from TRBV6-2 or TRBV6-3 and TRBJ2-3; no clear D. Germline values: CDR1 MNHEY, CDR2 SVGEGT. The germline V and J ends were trimmed by 2 bases and 6 bases, with 6 bases remaining between them. This CDR3 region has 12 residues. CDR3 bases: TGTGCCAGCAGTTACGCCGGCGATACGCAGTATTTT. Translating it yields CASSYAGDTQYF.

This clonotype was seen many times. CDR3 region: CASSSKTGGVNTEAFF. DNA of the CDR3: TGTGCCAGCAGCTCTAAGACAGGGGGCGTGAACACTGAAGCTTTCTTT. The rearrangement links TRBV12-3 or TRBV12-4 to TRBJ1-1; 10 nucleotides align to TRBD1. Trimming cost V 6 bases and J 0 bases; bases outside gene matches: 7. CDR3 length equals 16 residues.

This clonotype was detected ten times or more. Here the CDR3 reads CASSPNRGEQETQYF. The CDR3 region has the DNA TGTGCCAGCAGTCCCAACCGGGGCGAACAAGAGACCCAGTACTTC. The chain links TRBV28 to TRBJ2-5, with D possibly called TRBD1 or TRBD2 (5 bases each). The germline V and J ends were trimmed by 5 bases and 2 bases, with 15 bases remaining between them. CDR1 and CDR2 from the germline V gene are MDHEN and SYDVKM. The CDR3 has 15 residues. Filled out from reference TRBV28 and TRBJ2-5, the complete variable domain reads DVKVTQSSRYLVKRTGEKVFLECVQDMDHENMFWYRQDPGLGLRLIYFSYDVKMKEKGDIPEGYSVSREKKERFSLILESASTNQTSMYLCASSPNRGEQETQYFGPGTRLLVL.

This clonotype was seen only a few times. V gene TRBV5-1 combines with J gene TRBJ1-2; D remains unclear. Germline assignment: CDR1 SGHRS and CDR2 YFSETQ. The V and J ends lost 1 base and 3 bases respectively, with 10 bases between them. CDR3 length equals 14 residues. The CDR3 DNA follows: TGCGCCAGCAGCTTGAATAGTAACGACTATGGCTACACCTTC. Amino acid sequence: CASSLNSNDYGYTF.

This clonotype was counted many times. This chain links TRBV7-9 with TRBJ2-7; D possibly corresponds to TRBD2 (6 bases). There are 15 residues in the CDR3. V gave up 1 base and J gave up 1 base, with 11 bases separating them. From germline, CDR1 is SEHNR and CDR2 FQNEAQ (reference sequence). In nucleotides, the CDR3 is TGTGCCAGCAGCTTAGATCTGGGGGGTTCCTACGAGCAGTACTTC. It encodes CASSLDLGGSYEQYF.